The clone carrying this TCR beta chain was picked up many times. The antigen remains unidentified. Time point here: patch test 3, about 24 weeks after DPC sensitization. Treatment indicated: therapeutic diphenylcyclopropenone sensitization with weekly scalp DPC. Individual cDNA molecules had unique molecular identifiers attached to them by the library. TCRdb reanalysed the RACE reads using MiXCR and keeps one entry per CDR3 protein. This table holds 55,000 to 75,000 distinct CDR3 sequences, around 12% found once. This specimen comes from a study of human T cells and chemical hapten exposure. As for the study in general: Alopecia areata, totalis or universalis affected patients, mainly female. Findings and caveats of the study: Because they had alopecia, donors may respond immunologically unlike healthy people.

The CDR3 is made up of 16 amino acids. V was shortened by 0 bases and J by 0 bases, with 9 bases between the two germline ends. Germline V gene data show CDR1 as ENHRY and CDR2 as SYGVKD. The clonotype originates from a young man with alopecia areata. Some clones in this sample may be carry-over from other donors' samples. Sequenced material: whole blood, taken in connection with sensitization to the hapten diphenylcyclopropenone (DPC). The chain links TRBV10-3 to TRBJ1-5; D is unresolved. CDR3: CAISESAFDSNQPQHF. CDR3 bases: TGTGCCATCAGTGAGTCGGCCTTTGATAGCAATCAGCCCCAGCATTTT.